This TCR beta chain was found in a study of T cell repertoires in cytomegalovirus infection. Study information: Newly reported HLA-C-restricted and thoroughly characterized HLA-B-restricted CMV epitopes were employed. From public TCR beta signatures came an indication of both CMV infection and matching HLA type.

MiXCR was run by TCRdb on the reads, yielding one entry per CDR3 protein. This table has roughly 990,000 distinct CDR3 sequences, 30% to 40% appearing once. A remark on this clonotype: The antigen is undetermined.

The CDR3 has 16 residues. The V gene lost 0 bases and the J gene lost 7 bases, with 16 bases spanning the gap. General observations from the study: CMV-specific TCR beta clonotypes restricted by HLA-C were the ones dominating the ex vivo response.

The clonotype was recovered from a human donor in good health (CMV status not recorded). Some clones in this sample may be carry-over from other donors' samples. The rearrangement uses TRBV12-3 or TRBV12-4 and TRBJ1-5, with D perhaps matching TRBD1 (6 bases). Sequenced here: cultured CD8+ T cells from PBMCs, sampled from culture after CMV antigen stimulation. The CDR3 DNA sequence: TGTGCCAGCAGTTTAGCGCGGAACAGGGTGGGACAGCCCCAGCATTTT. Protein sequence: CASSLARNRVGQPQHF.